The source of this T cell receptor (beta chain) is a study of T cell responses to AZD1222 COVID-19 vaccine. Method: immunoSEQ multiplex PCR; TCRdb's copy keeps in-frame clones and lacks some. The sample shows approximately 200,000 clones, roughly 90% of them seen only once. The sequence came from an adult who received the AZD1222 COVID-19 vaccine. Sequences were derived from peripheral blood, sampled 28 days after the second AZD1222 dose.

The CDR3 sequence is CASSESDSGTGYTF. CDR3 in DNA: TGCGCCAGCAGTGAGTCGGACTCGGGGACGGGCTACACCTTC. The V gene is TRBV10-2, the J gene TRBJ1-2; weak D call: TRBD1 (5 bases). The V and J ends lost 0 bases and 8 bases respectively, with 13 bases between them. Germline loops: CDR1 WSHSY, CDR2 SAAADI. The CDR3 has 14 residues.